This T cell receptor (beta chain) was identified during a study of identical twins. Study-wide points: Compared with models, monozygotic twins showed more out-of-frame TCR alpha sharing.

The CDR3 totals 14 residues. The V segment lost 7 bases and the J segment 7 bases; nucleotides outside the gene matches: 9. CDR1 and CDR2 (germline): SGDLS, YYNGEE. The sample holds a few counts of this clonotype. Its antigen is unknown. TCRdb re-derived calls from the 5' RACE reads in MiXCR, one entry per CDR3 protein. The sample has about 730,000 distinct CDR3 sequences; roughly 20% are singletons. These records were also assigned to another study, of T cells expressing NK-cell markers. That work adds: No clear determination of HCMV specificity was made for expanded NKG2C+ T cell clones.

The V gene is TRBV9, the J gene TRBJ2-1, with 9 bases aligning to TRBD2. Sequenced input: PBMCs. This receptor was identified in a young woman in good health. The CDR3 region has the DNA TGTGCCAGCGGGGAAATAGCGGGAGATAATGAGCAGTTCTTC. Its protein is CASGEIAGDNEQFF.